This T cell receptor beta chain originates from a study of T cell responses to AZD1222 COVID-19 vaccine (dated by TCRdb to the early 2020s). Background for the entire study: AZD1222 recipients with second doses at about 4 weeks or about 12 weeks were pooled, because spike-specific TCR depth and breadth did not differ between schedules. A total of approximately 240 trial participants underwent TCR sequencing, of whom about 210 received two doses of AZD1222 and 26 received two doses of the MenACWY control vaccine. Trial participants were enrolled by age into 18-55, 56-69 and 70-plus year subgroups, with approximately 160, 26 and 62 TCR-sequenced participants respectively. The research as a whole found: Conclusions about previously exposed vaccinees were limited because only six AZD1222 recipients were SARS-CoV-2 seropositive at baseline. Nearly half of unique spike-specific TCRs reportedly recognized epitopes outside regions mutated in the B.1.351 and B.1.1.7 variants. Because no day 14 peak-response samples were available, repertoires were characterized only after the peak T cell response. Vaccine-associated CD4 TCRs spanned the whole spike protein, with dominant responses in regions 160-218 and 743-854. Participants were mostly white British, with more females than males. The authors suggested clonal diversity may have been underestimated. After two AZD1222 doses, both the breadth and the depth of spike-specific TCRs were significantly higher than at day 0 and than in MenACWY recipients. In the small 56-69-year group, the increase in depth fell short of significance, most likely because of low power.

The time point label, as the study defines it: baseline before first vaccination. Samples from vaccinated people were obtained from the UK trials COV001 and COV002, which included a single-blind randomized controlled phase 2/3 trial of AZD1222 (ChAdOx1 nCoV-19) in healthy adults. For TCRbeta chain sequencing, PBMC samples from trial participants were taken at day 0 and at day 28 after the second dose. With respect to this clone: Its antigen remains unidentified. Base qualities are not provided; no much larger clone lies one nucleotide away.

Clipping removes 6 bases from V and 4 bases from J, with 15 as the unmatched junction base count. Including cysteine and phenylalanine, the CDR3 has 15 amino acids. Left in the record is the CDR3 DNA by itself, 45 bases read in frame from the first base. Via the germline V gene, CDR1 is SQVTM and CDR2 ANQGSEA. The CDR3 regions of human TCRbeta chains were analyzed by immunosequencing. The authors' pipeline ran thus. Repertoire TCRs were checked for matches against a reference library of SARS-CoV-2-specific TCRs that had been generated using the MIRA antigen-specificity platform. Breadth was defined as the fraction of unique TCRs that were SARS-CoV-2-associated, and depth was defined as the fraction of total T cells that were SARS-CoV-2-associated. Each spike-specific TCR was assigned to its reactive spike region and to a CD4 or CD8 class using the MIRA data. Log10-transformed breadth and depth values were compared by one-way ANOVA with Sidak's multiple comparisons tests. TCRdb retrieved this table from immuneACCESS and kept in-frame rearrangements only. Not all clones are present; in checked studies, unresolved V genes account for under half, and no reason is known for the remainder. V, J and clone size are those of that table, while D and trimming were read from the DNA. The sample table lists 70,000 to 90,000 clones, roughly 90% of them with a count of one. Clones ranked in the top ten supply about 2.9% of the sample.

Recombination linked TRBV29-1 to TRBJ2-7, with 7 bases in between that match TRBD2. The sequence came from an adult in good health. Sequencing used peripheral blood, obtained on day 0 of AZD1222 vaccination. The DNA sequence is as follows: TGCAGCGTACTCGGAGCGCGGGAGAGGAGATACGAGCAGTACTTC. Translation gives CSVLGARERRYEQYF.